This T cell receptor beta chain was sequenced for a study of T cell responses to AZD1222 COVID-19 vaccine. The study, taken as a whole, reports: Donors skewed white British and female; clonal diversity was possibly underestimated. Rises in breadth and depth of Spike-specific TCRs came after two AZD1222 doses.

As concerns this clone: Its antigen is still unknown.

Trimming took 2 bases from V and 5 from J, leaving 13 bases between them. Per germline, CDR1 SGHRS and CDR2 YFSETQ. The CDR3 contains 14 residues. Repertoires were generated with immunoSEQ multiplex PCR, while TCRdb's copy carries only in-frame clones and drops some. Among about 140,000 clones listed, around 94% were seen once. The clonotype comes from an adult who had recovered from COVID-19. Sequenced here: peripheral blood, sampled after recovery from COVID-19. V is TRBV5-1 and J is TRBJ1-1, with D possibly TRBD1 on 6 matching bases. CDR3 nucleotides: TGCGCCAGCAGCTTAGGGGGGGCAGATACTGAAGCTTTCTTT. Its translation is CASSLGGADTEAFF.